The 18 T cell receptor beta chains below were found in one sample sequenced in a study of blood T cells in healthy people across ages. A sample-barcoded 5' primer and a J-beta primer mix were used in a second PCR of roughly 7 to 11 cycles. Via MiXCR, TCRdb re-called the 5' RACE reads, giving one row per CDR3 protein. The profile shows over a million distinct CDR3 sequences, approximately 43% of them singletons. Sequenced: blood. The receptors originated from a woman under 30 in good health.

This clonotype was counted between two and nine times. This chain links TRBV5-5 with TRBJ2-1, with no clear D. The CDR3 spans 12 residues. With 3 bases removed from V and 12 bases from J, the gap between germline ends came to 13 bases. Germline V gene lookup returns CDR1 SGHKS and CDR2 YYEKEE (reference sequence). In nucleotides, the CDR3 is TGTGCCAGCAGCTCCTCCTCGTTAGGGCAGTTCTTC. Protein: CASSSSSLGQFF.

V is TRBV12-3 or TRBV12-4 and J is TRBJ2-3; 8 nucleotides agree with TRBD2. V trimming: 6 bases; J trimming: 6 bases; junction bases outside the gene matches: 8. The CDR3 consists of 14 residues. As DNA, the CDR3 is TGTGCCAGCAGCCATAGCGGGGCCCGGGATACGCAGTATTTT. This translates into CASSHSGARDTQYF.

V is TRBV7-8 and J is TRBJ1-1; D uncertain. Trimming took 0 bases from V and 3 from J, leaving 11 bases between them. The CDR3 runs 15 residues. Looked up from germline, CDR1 is SGHVS and CDR2 is FQNEAQ. The CDR3 DNA sequence: TGTGCCAGCAGCTTAGCGGTCGGGCTGGACACTGAAGCTTTCTTT. The encoded protein is CASSLAVGLDTEAFF. The variable domain in full, completed from reference TRBV7-8 and TRBJ1-1, reads GAGVSQSPRYKVAKRGQDVALRCDPISGHVSLFWYQQALGQGPEFLTYFQNEAQLDKSGLPSDRFFAERPEGSVSTLKIQRTQQEDSAVYLCASSLAVGLDTEAFFGQGTRLTVV.

This clonotype was counted only a few times. This chain connects TRBV11-2 to TRBJ1-2; 10 nucleotides align to TRBD1. CDR1 and CDR2 from the germline V gene are SGHAT and FQNNGV. CDR3 length equals 16 residues. J gave up 5 bases and V 5 bases, and 11 bases lay outside the gene matches. The DNA for the CDR3 is TGTGCCAGCAGCACCCGGGACAGGGGACGAGGGTATGGCTACACCTTC. Translated: CASSTRDRGRGYGYTF.

This clonotype was seen only a few times. This sequence joins TRBV5-1 and TRBJ2-3; weak D call: TRBD2 (6 bases). This CDR3 comprises 16 residues. Germline loops: CDR1 SGHRS, CDR2 YFSETQ. Between the trimmed V and J ends, which lost 3 bases and 10 bases, there was a span of 24 bases. As DNA, the CDR3 is TGCGCCAGCAGCTCGACACCGGGACTCACCGGAACGGCGCAGTATTTT. It is translated as CASSSTPGLTGTAQYF.

This chain uses TRBV20-1 with TRBJ2-1; 9 bases are shared with TRBD2. The junction had 14 bases not matched to a gene; V was cut back by 4 bases and J by 13 bases. Germline-derived CDR1 and CDR2 are DFQATT and SNEGSKA (reference sequence). This CDR3 comprises 14 residues. The CDR3 region is CSANRGTSRETQFF. The CDR3 DNA reads as TGCAGTGCTAACCGAGGGACTAGCCGGGAGACCCAGTTCTTC.

This clonotype was seen repeatedly, ten times or more. The chain joins TRBV6-6 to TRBJ1-2; 8 bases map to TRBD1. Germline V CDR1 and CDR2: MNHNY, SVGAGI (reference sequence). V lost 4 bases to trimming and J lost 4 bases; unmatched junction nucleotides: 5. This CDR3 spans 14 amino acids. The CDR3 sequence: CASSSTGQAYGYTF. The CDR3 nucleotides are TGTGCCAGCAGTTCCACGGGACAGGCCTATGGCTACACCTTC.

The chain's CDR3 is CASSQERVQTYNEQFF. The CDR3 DNA is TGCGCCAGCAGCCAAGAGCGAGTCCAAACCTACAATGAGCAGTTCTTC. The chain employs TRBV4-1 and TRBJ2-1; unclear D gene. V was clipped by 0 bases and J by 2 bases, with 11 bases between them. The CDR3 is 16 amino acids. CDR1 is MGHRA, CDR2 YSYEKL, per germline.

The rearrangement links TRBV2 to TRBJ2-1; 8 bases agree with TRBD2. The ends lost 3 bases at V and 7 bases at J; junction bases unmatched: 5. This CDR3 spans 14 amino acids. The germline gives CDR1 SNHLY, CDR2 FYNNEI. CDR3 sequence (DNA): TGTGCCAGCAGTGATGAGACTAGCGAGAATGAGCAGTTCTTC. Its translation is CASSDETSENEQFF.

Remarks on this clonotype: A read error may account for a junction end that differs from germline. V gene TRBV20-1 combines with J gene TRBJ2-4; either TRBD1 or TRBD2 may fit D (6 bases each). The CDR3 extends over 17 amino acids. Germline V gene lookup returns CDR1 DFQATT and CDR2 SNEGSKA (reference sequence). The CDR3 loop is CSARGIGGLVAKNIQYF. The DNA of the CDR3 is TGCAGTGCTAGGGGGATTGGGGGGCTTGTAGCCAAAAACATCCAGTACTTC.

The chain joins TRBV6-5 to TRBJ2-1, with 10 positions matching TRBD2. V lost 6 bases to trimming and J lost 10 bases; unmatched junction nucleotides: 9. This CDR3 is built from 14 residues. Per germline, CDR1 MNHEY and CDR2 SVGAGI. The DNA of the CDR3 is TGTGCCAGCAGCCCCGAACTAGCGGGAAACGAGCAGTTCTTC. This translates into CASSPELAGNEQFF.

The V gene is TRBV5-5, the J gene TRBJ1-2; no clear D. The CDR3 is made up of 14 amino acids. CDR1 SGHKS and CDR2 YYEKEE come from the germline V gene (reference sequence). With 0 bases removed from V and 7 bases from J, the gap between germline ends came to 13 bases. The CDR3 spells CASSLEGPASGYTF. The CDR3 nucleotides are TGTGCCAGCAGCTTGGAGGGCCCGGCTTCTGGCTACACCTTC.

CDR3 in DNA: TGTGCCAGCAGGGCCGTACTTCAGACCGACTATGGCTACACCTTC. Translating gives CASRAVLQTDYGYTF. V is TRBV2 and J is TRBJ1-2; D call uncertain. Germline V gene sequence: CDR1 SNHLY, CDR2 FYNNEI. This CDR3 has 15 amino acids. The V end lost 6 bases, the J end lost 3 bases, and 17 bases lay between the germline ends. The full variable domain, completed using reference TRBV2 and TRBJ1-2, is EPEVTQTPSHQVTQMGQEVILRCVPISNHLYFYWYRQILGQKVEFLVSFYNNEISEKSEIFDDQFSVERPDGSNFTLKIRSTKLEDSAMYFCASRAVLQTDYGYTFGSGTRLTVV.

There are a few counts of this clonotype. The genes are TRBV5-6 and TRBJ2-1, with D perhaps assigned TRBD1 or TRBD2 (5 bases each). The CDR3 runs 14 residues. V gave up 0 bases and J gave up 8 bases, with 12 bases separating them. From germline, CDR1 is SGHDT and CDR2 YYEEEE. CDR3: CASSLVLRDDEQFF. CDR3 DNA: TGTGCCAGCAGCTTGGTGTTGAGGGACGATGAGCAGTTCTTC.

The table lists this clonotype with many counts. The V and J genes are TRBV12-3 or TRBV12-4 and TRBJ1-2, with D unclear. The CDR3 is 15 amino acids. Trimming removed 5 bases from V and 5 bases from J, with 18 bases in between. This CDR3 is CASSPSPEGRYGYTF. For the CDR3, the DNA is TGTGCCAGCAGTCCATCGCCCGAGGGCAGGTATGGCTACACCTTC.

The rearrangement links TRBV7-9 to TRBJ2-1; no firm D call. The CDR3 consists of 13 residues. The V end was cut by 3 bases, the J end by 5 bases, with 8 bases between. Germline V gives CDR1 SEHNR, CDR2 FQNEAQ (reference sequence). CDR3 nucleotide sequence: TGTGCCAGCAGCTTCGAGAGAGACAATGAGCAGTTCTTC. It yields the protein CASSFERDNEQFF.

This clonotype came up a few times. The chain is built from TRBV9 and TRBJ2-1, with D unresolved. This CDR3 has 13 amino acids. The germline V and J ends were trimmed by 0 bases and 3 bases, with 4 bases remaining between them. Germline V gene data show CDR1 as SGDLS and CDR2 as YYNGEE. CDR3 in amino acids: CASSVEIYNEQFF. DNA for the CDR3: TGTGCCAGCAGCGTAGAGATCTACAATGAGCAGTTCTTC.

The chain joins TRBV20-1 to TRBJ1-2; 7 nucleotides agree with TRBD1. The germline V gene has CDR1 DFQATT and CDR2 SNEGSKA (reference sequence). Losses at the gene ends were 5 bases for V and 7 bases for J; bases not matched to a gene: 10. The CDR3 loop spans 13 amino acids. CDR3 DNA: TGCAGTGCTTACTCGGACAGGCTGGCTGGCTACACCTTC. Its translation is CSAYSDRLAGYTF.